Shown below are 15 T cell receptor beta chains from a single sample sequenced in a study of T cells in Graves' hyperthyroidism and ophthalmopathy. Amplification targeted TCR beta CDR3 regions from RNA transcripts. Researchers ran a first-round RT-PCR on the TCR CDR3 using the HTBI primer set. TCRdb itself ran the multiplex PCR reads through MiXCR, one entry per CDR3 protein. The data hold some 350,000 distinct CDR3 sequences, with roughly 15% observed a single time. The sample was blood. The receptors stem from a woman in her sixties or seventies with Graves' ophthalmopathy.

This clonotype occurred many times. The chain has TRBV3-1 and TRBJ1-1; TRBD1 matches at 8 bases. Trimming took 3 bases from V and 11 from J; bases not matched to a gene: 8. This CDR3 is 13 amino acids long. Germline V CDR1 and CDR2: LGHDT, YNNKEL (reference sequence). CDR3 protein: CASSHTRGRSAFF. For the CDR3, the DNA is TGTGCCAGCAGCCACACCAGGGGGCGTTCGGCTTTCTTT.

The rearrangement links TRBV29-1 to TRBJ1-2; 7 nucleotides line up with TRBD1. With V trimmed by 5 bases and J by 3 bases, 3 bases remained unmatched. Per germline, CDR1 SQVTM and CDR2 ANQGSEA. CDR3 length equals 12 residues. This CDR3 is CSVTTGDYGYTF. The CDR3 bases are TGCAGCGTTACAACAGGGGACTATGGCTACACCTTC. The complete variable domain, with remaining parts taken from reference TRBV29-1 and TRBJ1-2, reads SAVISQKPSRDICQRGTSLTIQCQVDSQVTMMFWYRQQPGQSLTLIATANQGSEATYESGFVIDKFPISRPNLTFSTLTVSNMSPEDSSIYLCSVTTGDYGYTFGSGTRLTVV.

This clonotype was detected only a few times. The chain has TRBV11-2 and TRBJ2-1, with 7 bases that match TRBD2. Germline V CDR1 and CDR2: SGHAT, FQNNGV. CDR3 size: 15 residues. The trim removed 5 bases at V and 7 bases at J, leaving 11 bases unmatched. The CDR3 DNA reads TGTGCCAGCAGCCAACCCCTAGCGGCCGAAAATGAGCAGTTCTTC. This translates into CASSQPLAAENEQFF.

This clonotype was counted at least ten times. V usage is TRBV28 and J usage is TRBJ2-1; 12 bases match TRBD1. The J segment lost 4 bases and the V segment lost 6 bases, leaving 13 bases of the junction unmatched. CDR1 is MDHEN and CDR2 is SYDVKM in the germline V gene. The CDR3 sequence is 18 residues long. The CDR3 region is CASSSGQGAGGGYNEQFF. The DNA of the CDR3 is TGTGCCAGCAGCTCGGGACAGGGGGCTGGCGGGGGTTACAATGAGCAGTTCTTC.

This clonotype has at least ten counts. The genes are TRBV5-1 and TRBJ1-1; the D is unclear. CDR1 is SGHRS, CDR2 YFSETQ, per germline. V shed 2 bases and J shed 5 bases, with 7 bases lying between them. This CDR3 has 12 residues. CDR3 in amino acids: CASSFGRTEAFF. The DNA of the CDR3 is TGCGCCAGCAGCTTCGGGCGGACTGAAGCTTTCTTT.

The chain employs TRBV3-1 and TRBJ1-5; D gene ambiguous. The V end lost 0 bases, the J end lost 6 bases, and 12 bases lay between the germline ends. CDR1 is LGHDT, CDR2 YNNKEL, per germline (reference sequence). The CDR3 covers 15 residues. The CDR3: CASSQDSGFGQPQHF. The CDR3 bases are TGTGCCAGCAGCCAAGATTCAGGATTTGGTCAGCCCCAGCATTTT.

This clonotype was counted at least ten times. This chain links TRBV7-8 with TRBJ2-5; no definite D call. Germline V CDR1 and CDR2: SGHVS, FQNEAQ. This CDR3 contains 13 residues. V was trimmed by 1 base and J by 2 bases, leaving 5 bases between them. CDR3 coding DNA: TGTGCCAGCAGCTTAGTCAGACAAGAGACCCAGTACTTC. Amino acids: CASSLVRQETQYF.

In this sample, this clonotype turned up many times. The chain couples TRBV6-1 to TRBJ1-6; no definite D call. Germline V gene sequence: CDR1 MNHNS, CDR2 SASEGT. The V end lost 1 base, the J end lost 6 bases, and 7 bases lay between the germline ends. The CDR3 loop spans 14 amino acids. The DNA of the CDR3 is TGTGCCAGCAGTGAAGGCCAGTTTAATTCACCCCTCCACTTT. Translation: CASSEGQFNSPLHF.

This clonotype was picked up many times. V usage is TRBV5-1 and J usage is TRBJ2-3; no firm D call. Germline CDR1 is SGHRS and CDR2 is YFSETQ. Trimming shortened V by 0 bases and J by 2 bases, and 7 bases separated the two germline ends. The CDR3 sequence is 14 residues long. The CDR3 DNA reads TGCGCCAGCAGCTTGGTGGCAGTCACAGATACGCAGTATTTT. Translated: CASSLVAVTDTQYF.

Many counts were recorded for this clonotype. The gene calls are TRBV10-3 and TRBJ2-1, with 7 bases identical to TRBD1. This CDR3 has 15 amino acids. Trimming removed 2 bases from V and 5 bases from J; junction bases left unmatched: 6. Germline lookup yields CDR1 ENHRY and CDR2 SYGVKD. CDR3: CAISENRGRDNEQFF. CDR3 nucleotide sequence: TGTGCCATCAGTGAGAACAGGGGACGAGACAATGAGCAGTTCTTC.

This clonotype was counted at least ten times. J is TRBJ2-1 and V is TRBV2; D perhaps matches TRBD2 (6 bases). The CDR3 has 17 residues. The V gene lost 2 bases and the J gene lost 3 bases, with 17 bases spanning the gap. Germline V gene lookup returns CDR1 SNHLY and CDR2 FYNNEI. Here the CDR3 DNA reads TGTGCCAGCAGTGAAAACCCCCCGGGACTTTACTACAATGAGCAGTTCTTC. The encoded protein is CASSENPPGLYYNEQFF.

This clonotype was detected only a few times. The CDR3 nucleotides read TGTGCCATCCTAGTTGCCTACAATGAGCAGTTCTTC. Its protein product is CAILVAYNEQFF. The V and J genes are TRBV6-1 and TRBJ2-1; D not resolved. Trimming took 10 bases from V and 2 from J, leaving 9 bases between them. This CDR3 has 12 residues. Germline V gives CDR1 MNHNS, CDR2 SASEGT.

The rearrangement uses TRBV24-1 and TRBJ1-1; 7 bases map to TRBD1. Germline V gene lookup returns CDR1 KGHDR and CDR2 SFDVKD. This CDR3 region has 15 residues. V gave up 1 base and J gave up 1 base; unmatched junction bases: 2. The CDR3 DNA is TGTGCCACCAGTGATTTAAGGGGGCCGAACACTGAAGCTTTCTTT. Residues: CATSDLRGPNTEAFF.

This clonotype has at least ten counts. The chain uses TRBV2 and TRBJ2-3, with D possibly being TRBD2 (5 bases). Trimming stripped 8 bases from V and 2 bases from J, with 17 bases between. The germline V gene has CDR1 SNHLY and CDR2 FYNNEI. This CDR3 is 15 amino acids long. The CDR3 nucleotides read TGTGCCAGCCTTACGGTGAGGGATGCCACAGATACGCAGTATTTT. As protein: CASLTVRDATDTQYF.

The rearrangement joins TRBV3-1 to TRBJ2-1; tentative D call: TRBD2 (5 bases). This CDR3 spans 16 amino acids. The germline V gene has CDR1 LGHDT and CDR2 YNNKEL (reference sequence). V shed 4 bases and J shed 7 bases, with 20 bases lying between them. CDR3 protein: CASSLPDLHTGNEQFF. The CDR3 DNA reads TGTGCCAGCAGCCTGCCGGACTTACACACGGGGAATGAGCAGTTCTTC.